The 8 T cell receptor beta chains below were found in one sample sequenced in a study of post-analysis software for immune sequencing data. Findings and limits, study-wide: Patients had higher frequencies than controls of about five TRBV segments, including TRBV5-6, TRBV5-1 and TRBV20-1.

For these TCRs, the target antigens are not known. The library was made from cDNA and included unique molecular identifiers. TCRdb reprocessed the PCR reads via MiXCR and lists one record per CDR3 protein. The sample contains 820,000 or so distinct CDR3 sequences, approximately 53% of which appear only once. The specimen was blood. Receptor source: a girl between 5 and 17 years old with multiple sclerosis.

Here the CDR3 DNA reads TGCAGTGCTAGACTAGTAATGAATGAGCAGTTCTTC. Amino acids: CSARLVMNEQFF. The chain uses TRBV20-1 and TRBJ2-1; D not resolved. The germline V gene has CDR1 DFQATT and CDR2 SNEGSKA (reference sequence). Between the trimmed V and J ends, which lost 2 bases and 7 bases, there was a span of 9 bases. The length of the CDR3 is 12 residues.

This clonotype turned up a few times. This sequence joins TRBV6-9 and TRBJ1-2; 7 nucleotides agree with TRBD1. CDR1 and CDR2 from the germline V gene are MNHGY and SVAAGI. The CDR3 consists of 16 residues. Trimming took 7 bases from V and 3 from J; bases not matched to a gene: 14. CDR3 region: CASNHSRGTVDYGYTF. The CDR3 coding sequence is TGTGCCAGCAACCATTCTCGAGGGACAGTGGACTATGGCTACACCTTC.

V usage is TRBV29-1 and J usage is TRBJ2-5; D is possibly TRBD1 or TRBD2 (5 bases each). Looked up from germline, CDR1 is SQVTM and CDR2 is ANQGSEA. CDR3 size: 14 residues. V lost 3 bases, J lost 5 bases, and 16 bases lay in between. CDR3 DNA: TGCAGCGTTGAGATGGGACGCTCGGGGGAGACCCAGTACTTC. Translating it yields CSVEMGRSGETQYF.

The chain couples TRBV20-1 to TRBJ2-1; 7 bases line up with TRBD2. V dropped 5 bases and J dropped 8; count of bases not matched to a gene: 12. CDR3 length: 14 residues. CDR1 DFQATT and CDR2 SNEGSKA come from the germline V gene (reference sequence). The CDR3 loop is CSAPSVGGPDEQFF. The CDR3 bases are TGCAGTGCTCCCTCCGTGGGAGGGCCGGATGAGCAGTTCTTC.

This clonotype was seen a single time. The CDR3 protein is CASSLDTVGTEAFF. As DNA, the CDR3 is TGTGCCAGCAGCTTGGATACAGTCGGCACTGAAGCTTTCTTT. The V gene is TRBV5-8, the J gene TRBJ1-1, with D hard to call. The germline V gene encodes CDR1 SGHTS and CDR2 YDEGEE. V lost 0 bases and J lost 4, with 10 bases in between. This CDR3 region has 14 residues.

The rearrangement joins TRBV9 to TRBJ2-3; possible D gene TRBD2, 5 bases. There are 15 residues in the CDR3. V shed 2 bases and J shed 0 bases, with 10 bases lying between them. Germline CDR1 is SGDLS and CDR2 is YYNGEE. CDR3 nucleotide sequence: TGTGCCAGCAGCGTTTTAGCGTCTAGCACAGATACGCAGTATTTT. It codes for CASSVLASSTDTQYF.

The V gene is TRBV5-1, the J gene TRBJ2-3; 7 bases line up with TRBD2. V dropped 4 bases and J dropped 2; count of bases not matched to a gene: 13. Per the germline V gene, CDR1 is SGHRS and CDR2 is YFSETQ. The CDR3 runs 17 residues. The CDR3 loop is CASSVPTLAAFTDTQYF. The CDR3 DNA follows: TGCGCCAGCAGCGTGCCAACCCTAGCGGCCTTCACAGATACGCAGTATTTT.

CDR3 loop: CSVSPGQGRPNEKLFF. CDR3 nucleotide sequence: TGCAGCGTTTCTCCGGGACAGGGGCGACCTAATGAAAAACTGTTTTTT. The V call is TRBV29-1, the J call TRBJ1-4; 10 bases are shared with TRBD1. Unmatched junction bases numbered 9, after V lost 5 bases and J lost 3 bases. CDR1 is SQVTM, CDR2 ANQGSEA, per germline. This CDR3 has 16 amino acids.